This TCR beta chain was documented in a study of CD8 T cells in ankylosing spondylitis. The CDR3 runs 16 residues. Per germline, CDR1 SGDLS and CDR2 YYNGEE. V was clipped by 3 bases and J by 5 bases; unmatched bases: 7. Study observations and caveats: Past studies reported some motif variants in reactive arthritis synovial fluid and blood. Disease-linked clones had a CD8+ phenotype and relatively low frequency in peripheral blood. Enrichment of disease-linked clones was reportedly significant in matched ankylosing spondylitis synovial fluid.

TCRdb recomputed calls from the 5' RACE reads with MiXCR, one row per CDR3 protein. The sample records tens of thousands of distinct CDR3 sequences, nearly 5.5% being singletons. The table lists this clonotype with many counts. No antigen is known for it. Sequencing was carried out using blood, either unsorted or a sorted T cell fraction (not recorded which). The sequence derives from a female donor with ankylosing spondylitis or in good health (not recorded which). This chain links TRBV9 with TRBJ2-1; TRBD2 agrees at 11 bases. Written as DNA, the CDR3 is TGTGCCAGCAGCGATAGCGGGAGGGCAGTAAACAATGAGCAGTTCTTC. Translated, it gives CASSDSGRAVNNEQFF.